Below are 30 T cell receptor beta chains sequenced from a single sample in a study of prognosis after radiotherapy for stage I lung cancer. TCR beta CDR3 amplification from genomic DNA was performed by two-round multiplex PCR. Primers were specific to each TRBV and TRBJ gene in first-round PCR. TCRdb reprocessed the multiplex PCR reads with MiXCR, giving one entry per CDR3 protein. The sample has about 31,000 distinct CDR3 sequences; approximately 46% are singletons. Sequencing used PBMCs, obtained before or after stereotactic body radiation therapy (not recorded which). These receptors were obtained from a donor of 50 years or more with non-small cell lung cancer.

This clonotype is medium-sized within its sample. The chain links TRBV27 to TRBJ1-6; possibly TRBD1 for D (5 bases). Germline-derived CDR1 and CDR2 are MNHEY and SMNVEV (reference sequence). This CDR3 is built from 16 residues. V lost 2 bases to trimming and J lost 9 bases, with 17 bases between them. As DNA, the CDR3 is TGTGCCAGCAGTTTAGCCCGTACAGGAGGTACTTCACCCCTCCACTTT. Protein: CASSLARTGGTSPLHF.

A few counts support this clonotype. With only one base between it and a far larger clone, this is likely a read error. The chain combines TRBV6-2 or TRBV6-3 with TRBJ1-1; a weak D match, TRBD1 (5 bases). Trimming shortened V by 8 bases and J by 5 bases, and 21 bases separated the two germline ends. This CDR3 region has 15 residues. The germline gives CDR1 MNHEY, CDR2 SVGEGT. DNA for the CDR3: TGTGCCAGCGGTGAAATGGGCCCATGGGGGACTGAAGCTTTCTTT. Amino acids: CASGEMGPWGTEAFF.

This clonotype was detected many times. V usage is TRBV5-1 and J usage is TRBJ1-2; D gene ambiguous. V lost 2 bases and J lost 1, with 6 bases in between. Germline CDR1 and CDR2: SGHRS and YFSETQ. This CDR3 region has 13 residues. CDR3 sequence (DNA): TGCGCCAGCAGCTTCCAGGTTAACTATGGCTACACCTTC. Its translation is CASSFQVNYGYTF. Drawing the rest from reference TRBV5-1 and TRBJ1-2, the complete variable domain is KAGVTQTPRYLIKTRGQQVTLSCSPISGHRSVSWYQQTPGQGLQFLFEYFSETQRNKGNFPGRFSGRQFSNSRSEMNVSTLELGDSALYLCASSFQVNYGYTFGSGTRLTVV.

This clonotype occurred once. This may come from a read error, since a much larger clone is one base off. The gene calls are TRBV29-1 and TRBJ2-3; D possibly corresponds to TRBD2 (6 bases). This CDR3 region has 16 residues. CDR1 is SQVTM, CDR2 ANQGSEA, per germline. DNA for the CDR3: TGTAGCGTCAGGCGAGGGGAGGCCCGGAGGTCAGATACGCAGTATTTT. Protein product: CSVRRGEARRSDTQYF.

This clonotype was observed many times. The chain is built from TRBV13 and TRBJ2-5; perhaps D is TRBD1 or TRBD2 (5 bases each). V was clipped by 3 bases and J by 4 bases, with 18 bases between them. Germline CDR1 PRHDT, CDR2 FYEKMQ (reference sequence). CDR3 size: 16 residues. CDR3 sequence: CASSFPGAGWGETQYF. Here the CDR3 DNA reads TGTGCCAGCAGCTTCCCCGGGGCAGGGTGGGGAGAGACCCAGTACTTC.

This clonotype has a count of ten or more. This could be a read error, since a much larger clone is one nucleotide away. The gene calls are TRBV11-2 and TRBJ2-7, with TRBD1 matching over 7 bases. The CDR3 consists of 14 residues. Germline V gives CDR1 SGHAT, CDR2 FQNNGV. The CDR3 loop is CSSSLYAGGYEQYF. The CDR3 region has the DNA TGTTCCAGCAGCTTATACGCAGGGGGCTACGAGCAGTACTTC.

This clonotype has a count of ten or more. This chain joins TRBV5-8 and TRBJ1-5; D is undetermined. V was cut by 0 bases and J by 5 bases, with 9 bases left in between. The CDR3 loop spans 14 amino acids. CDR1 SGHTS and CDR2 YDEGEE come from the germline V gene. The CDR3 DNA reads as TGTGCCAGCAGCTTGGTTAGGGTTGATCAGCCCCAGCATTTT. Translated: CASSLVRVDQPQHF.

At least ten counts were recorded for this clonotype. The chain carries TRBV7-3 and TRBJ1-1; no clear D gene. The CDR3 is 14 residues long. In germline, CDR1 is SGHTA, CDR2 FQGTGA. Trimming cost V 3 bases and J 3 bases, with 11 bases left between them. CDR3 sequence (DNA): TGTGCCAGCAGCTTTAGGGCTCAGGACACTGAAGCTTTCTTT. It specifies CASSFRAQDTEAFF.

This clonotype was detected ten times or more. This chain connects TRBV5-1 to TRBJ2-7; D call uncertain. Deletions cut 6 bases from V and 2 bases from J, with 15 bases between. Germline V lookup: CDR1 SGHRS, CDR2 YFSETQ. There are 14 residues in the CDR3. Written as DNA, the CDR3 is TGCGCCAGCACGGCAGACACACTAACCTACGAGCAGTACTTC. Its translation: CASTADTLTYEQYF.

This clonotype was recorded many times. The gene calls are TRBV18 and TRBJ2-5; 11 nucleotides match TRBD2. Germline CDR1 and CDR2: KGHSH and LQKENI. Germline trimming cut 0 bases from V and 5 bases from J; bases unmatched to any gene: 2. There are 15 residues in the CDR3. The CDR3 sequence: CASSPPSSGRETQYF. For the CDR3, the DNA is TGTGCCAGCTCACCACCATCTAGCGGGAGGGAGACCCAGTACTTC.

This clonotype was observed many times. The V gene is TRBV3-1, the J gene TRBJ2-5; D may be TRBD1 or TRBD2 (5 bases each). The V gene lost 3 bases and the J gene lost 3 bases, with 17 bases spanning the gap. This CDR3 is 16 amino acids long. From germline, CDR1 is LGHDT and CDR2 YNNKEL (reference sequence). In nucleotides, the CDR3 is TGTGCCAGCAGCCATTGGGGGAGCGGCGAGAAAGAGACCCAGTACTTC. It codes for CASSHWGSGEKETQYF.

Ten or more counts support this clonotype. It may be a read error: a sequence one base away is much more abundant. The CDR3, as DNA: TGCGGTGCTAGGCGGATGACCTACGAGCAGTACTTC. This gives the protein CGARRMTYEQYF. The V call is TRBV20-1, the J call TRBJ2-7; no clear D. In germline, CDR1 is DFQATT, CDR2 SNEGSKA (reference sequence). There are 12 residues in the CDR3.

CDR3 loop: CASSSSGAPGSGNTIYF. For the CDR3, the DNA is TGTGCCAGCAGTTCCTCCGGAGCACCAGGCTCTGGAAACACCATATATTTT. The V gene is TRBV6-2 or TRBV6-3, the J gene TRBJ1-3; D call uncertain. Per the germline V gene, CDR1 is MNHEY and CDR2 is SVGEGT. The CDR3 sequence is 17 residues long. Trimming took 4 bases from V and 0 from J, leaving 16 bases between them.

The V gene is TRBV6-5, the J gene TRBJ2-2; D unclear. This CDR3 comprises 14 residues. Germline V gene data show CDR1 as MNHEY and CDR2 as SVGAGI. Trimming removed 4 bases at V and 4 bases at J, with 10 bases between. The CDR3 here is CASSWGRITGELFF. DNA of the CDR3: TGTGCCAGCAGTTGGGGTAGGATCACCGGGGAGCTGTTTTTT.

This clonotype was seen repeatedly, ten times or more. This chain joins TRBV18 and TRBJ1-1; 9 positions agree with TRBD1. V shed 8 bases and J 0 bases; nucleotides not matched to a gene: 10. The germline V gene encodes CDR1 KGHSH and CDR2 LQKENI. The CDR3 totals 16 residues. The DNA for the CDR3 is TGTGCCAGCACTAAAACAGGGGGCGGGTTGAACACTGAAGCTTTCTTT. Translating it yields CASTKTGGGLNTEAFF.

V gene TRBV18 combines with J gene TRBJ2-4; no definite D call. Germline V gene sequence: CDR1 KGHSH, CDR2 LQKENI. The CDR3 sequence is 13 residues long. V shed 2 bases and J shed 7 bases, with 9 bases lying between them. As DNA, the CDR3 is TGTGCCAGCTCACCAAACCGGTACAACATTCAGTACTTC. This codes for CASSPNRYNIQYF.

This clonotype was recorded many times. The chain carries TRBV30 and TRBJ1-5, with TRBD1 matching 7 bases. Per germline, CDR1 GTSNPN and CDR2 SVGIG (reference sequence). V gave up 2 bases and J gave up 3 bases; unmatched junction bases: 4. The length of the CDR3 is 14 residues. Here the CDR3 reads CAWSRGTANQPQHF. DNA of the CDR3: TGTGCCTGGAGTAGGGGGACAGCCAATCAGCCCCAGCATTTT.

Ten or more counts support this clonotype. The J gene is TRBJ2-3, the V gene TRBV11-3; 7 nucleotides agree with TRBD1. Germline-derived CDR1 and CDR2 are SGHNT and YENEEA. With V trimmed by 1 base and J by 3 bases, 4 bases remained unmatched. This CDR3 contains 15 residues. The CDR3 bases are TGTGCCAGCAGCTTAGGCCAGGGGGAGACAGATACGCAGTATTTT. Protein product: CASSLGQGETDTQYF.

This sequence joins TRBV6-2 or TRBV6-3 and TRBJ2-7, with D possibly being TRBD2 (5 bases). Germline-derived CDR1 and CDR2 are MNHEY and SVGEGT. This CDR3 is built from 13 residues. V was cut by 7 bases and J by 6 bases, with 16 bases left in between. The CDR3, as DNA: TGTGCCAGCACTCCGGATTTGGGGAGCGAGCAGTACTTC. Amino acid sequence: CASTPDLGSEQYF.

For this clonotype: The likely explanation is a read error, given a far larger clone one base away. The CDR3 loop is CASSFVKGTDTDTQYF. CDR3 nucleotides: TGTGCCAGCAGTTTCGTAAAAGGGACAGATACAGATACGCAGTATTTT. The chain links TRBV6-2 or TRBV6-3 to TRBJ2-3, with 7 bases fitting TRBD1. CDR3 length equals 16 residues. CDR1 and CDR2 from the germline V gene are MNHEY and SVGEGT. With 4 bases clipped from V and 3 bases from J, the junction kept 10 bases outside the gene matches.

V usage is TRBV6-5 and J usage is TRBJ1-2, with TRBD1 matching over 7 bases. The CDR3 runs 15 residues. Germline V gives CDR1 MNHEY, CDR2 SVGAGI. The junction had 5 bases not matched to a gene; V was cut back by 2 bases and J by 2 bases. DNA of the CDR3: TGTGCCAGCAGTTACGGCCCGACAGGGAACTATGGCTACACCTTC. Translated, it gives CASSYGPTGNYGYTF.

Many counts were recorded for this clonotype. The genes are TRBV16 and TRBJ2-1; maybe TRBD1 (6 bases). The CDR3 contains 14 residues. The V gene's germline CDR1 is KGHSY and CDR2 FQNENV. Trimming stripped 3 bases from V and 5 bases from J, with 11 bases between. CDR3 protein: CASSHPQGHNEQFF. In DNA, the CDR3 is TGTGCCAGCAGCCATCCACAGGGCCACAATGAGCAGTTCTTC.

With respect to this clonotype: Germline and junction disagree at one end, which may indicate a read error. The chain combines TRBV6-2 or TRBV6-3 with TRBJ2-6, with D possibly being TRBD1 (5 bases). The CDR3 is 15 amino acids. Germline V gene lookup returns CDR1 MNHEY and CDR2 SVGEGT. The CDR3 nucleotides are TGTGCCAGCAGTGAAAGGGGTCTTGGGTCCAACGTCCTGACTTTC. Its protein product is CASSERGLGSNVLTF.

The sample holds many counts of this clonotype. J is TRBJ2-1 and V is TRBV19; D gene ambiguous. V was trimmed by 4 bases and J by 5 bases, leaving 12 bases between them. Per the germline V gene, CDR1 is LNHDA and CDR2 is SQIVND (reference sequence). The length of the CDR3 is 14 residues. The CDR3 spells CASSTMTSDNEQFF. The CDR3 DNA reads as TGTGCCAGTAGTACTATGACGTCAGACAATGAGCAGTTCTTC. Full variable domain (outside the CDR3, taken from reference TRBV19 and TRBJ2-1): DGGITQSPKYLFRKEGQNVTLSCEQNLNHDAMYWYRQDPGQGLRLIYYSQIVNDFQKGDIAEGYSVSREKKESFPLTVTSAQKNPTAFYLCASSTMTSDNEQFFGPGTRLTVL.

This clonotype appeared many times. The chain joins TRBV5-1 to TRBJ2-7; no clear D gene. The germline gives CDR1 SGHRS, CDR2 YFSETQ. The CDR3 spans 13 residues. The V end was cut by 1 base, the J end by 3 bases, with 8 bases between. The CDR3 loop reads CASSLFTNYEQYF. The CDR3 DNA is TGCGCCAGCAGCTTGTTCACCAACTACGAGCAGTACTTC.

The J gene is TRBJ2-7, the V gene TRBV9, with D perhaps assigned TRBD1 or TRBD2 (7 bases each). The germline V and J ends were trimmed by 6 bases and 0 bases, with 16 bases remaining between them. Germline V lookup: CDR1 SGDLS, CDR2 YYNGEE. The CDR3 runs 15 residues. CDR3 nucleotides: TGTGCCAGCACCCTAGGGGGGGACAGCTCCTACGAGCAGTACTTC. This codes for CASTLGGDSSYEQYF.

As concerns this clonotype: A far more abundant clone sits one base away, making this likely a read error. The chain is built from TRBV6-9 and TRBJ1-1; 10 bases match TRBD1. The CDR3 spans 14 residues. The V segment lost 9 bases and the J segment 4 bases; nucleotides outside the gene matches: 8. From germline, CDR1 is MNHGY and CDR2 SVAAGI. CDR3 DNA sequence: TGTGCCAGATGGACAGGGGGGGTTGGCACTGAAGCTTTCTTT. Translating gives CARWTGGVGTEAFF.

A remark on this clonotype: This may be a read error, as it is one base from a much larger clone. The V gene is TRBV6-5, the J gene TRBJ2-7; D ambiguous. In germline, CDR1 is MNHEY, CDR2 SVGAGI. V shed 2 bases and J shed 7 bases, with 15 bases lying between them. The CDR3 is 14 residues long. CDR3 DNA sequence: TGTGCCAGCAGTTACACTTCGACGTTTAGTGAGCAGTACTTC. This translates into CASSYTSTFSEQYF.

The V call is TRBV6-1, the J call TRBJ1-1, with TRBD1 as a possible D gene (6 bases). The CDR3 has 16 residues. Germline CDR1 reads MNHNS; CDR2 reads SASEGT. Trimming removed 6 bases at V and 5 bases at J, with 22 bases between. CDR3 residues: CASRRLTGIFVTEAFF. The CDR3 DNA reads TGTGCCAGCAGGAGACTGACAGGTATCTTCGTGACTGAAGCTTTCTTT.

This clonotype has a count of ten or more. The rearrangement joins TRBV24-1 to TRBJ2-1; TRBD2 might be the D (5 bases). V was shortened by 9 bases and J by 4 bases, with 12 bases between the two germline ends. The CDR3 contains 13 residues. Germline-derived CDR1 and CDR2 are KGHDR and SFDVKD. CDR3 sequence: CATALAPYNEQFF. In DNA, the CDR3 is TGTGCCACCGCGCTAGCACCTTACAATGAGCAGTTCTTC.